This TCR beta chain was sequenced during a study of blood T cell repertoires in COVID-19. There are 14 residues in the CDR3. The germline V gene has CDR1 MGHRA and CDR2 YSYEKL. Assay used: immunoSEQ multiplex PCR; TCRdb lists only in-frame clones, some missing. The sample has 150,000 to 200,000 clones; approximately 90% are singletons. This clone was observed a handful of times. Its ends do not fully match the called genes, so a read error is possible. Sequenced: peripheral blood. The receptor was isolated from a man in his 60s with active or convalescent COVID-19. The rearrangement links TRBV4-1 to TRBJ1-5, with D tentatively TRBD1 (6 bases). The CDR3 DNA sequence: TGCGCCAGCAGCCAAGGACAGGCGAATCAGGCCCAGCATTTT. Protein: CASSQGQANQAQHF.